This TCR beta chain is drawn from a study of cytomegalovirus exposure and HLA in healthy donors. About the research overall: Earlier sequencing of about 179 million T cells yielded around 100 million unique TCR beta sequences.

Vbeta (60) and Jbeta (13) primers were used in the PCR. The assay was immunoSEQ multiplex PCR, and TCRdb's table has in-frame clones only and misses some. This sample carries roughly 130,000 clones, more than 65% of them seen once, and the ten largest clones take 2.7%. Germline CDR1 reads MNHEY; CDR2 reads SMNVEV (reference sequence). The CDR3 contains 14 residues. The ends were cut back, 2 bases at V and 7 bases at J, with 12 bases in the middle. Healthy bone marrow donors made up the cohort. Material for sequencing was PBMCs. The clonotype was recovered from a man aged 45-65 years in good health and CMV-seronegative. The chain uses TRBV27 and TRBJ1-5; D gene uncertain. The CDR3 sequence: CASSLLGLGQPQHF. CDR3 in DNA: TGTGCCAGCAGTTTACTCGGACTAGGACAGCCCCAGCATTTT.